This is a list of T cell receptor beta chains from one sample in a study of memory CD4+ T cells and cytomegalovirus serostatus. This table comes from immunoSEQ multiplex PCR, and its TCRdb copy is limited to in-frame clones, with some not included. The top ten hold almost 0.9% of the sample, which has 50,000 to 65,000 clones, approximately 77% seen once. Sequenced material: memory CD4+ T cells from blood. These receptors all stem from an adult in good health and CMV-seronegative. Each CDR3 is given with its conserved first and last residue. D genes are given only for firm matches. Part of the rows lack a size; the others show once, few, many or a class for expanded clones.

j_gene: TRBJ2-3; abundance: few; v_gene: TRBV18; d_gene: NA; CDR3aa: CASSPLVDTQYF; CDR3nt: TGTGCCAGCTCACCATTGGTAGATACGCAGTATTTT
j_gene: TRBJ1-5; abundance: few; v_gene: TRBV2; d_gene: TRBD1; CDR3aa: CASSGTGVGKISNQPQHF; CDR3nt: TGTGCCAGCAGTGGGACAGGCGTCGGGAAGATTAGCAATCAGCCCCAGCATTTT
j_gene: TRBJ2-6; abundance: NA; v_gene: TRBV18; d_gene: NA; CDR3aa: CASSLGAGANVLTF; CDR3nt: TGTGCCAGCTCCCTTGGTGCTGGGGCCAACGTCCTGACTTTC
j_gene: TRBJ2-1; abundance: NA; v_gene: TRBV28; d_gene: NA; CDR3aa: CASSSGTGLSHGEFF; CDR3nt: TGTGCCAGCAGTTCGGGGACTGGTCTCTCTCATGGGGAGTTCTTC
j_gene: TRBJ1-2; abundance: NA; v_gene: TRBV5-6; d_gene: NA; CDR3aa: CASSRGTNYGYTF; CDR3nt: TGTGCCAGCAGCCGGGGGACAAACTATGGCTACACCTTC
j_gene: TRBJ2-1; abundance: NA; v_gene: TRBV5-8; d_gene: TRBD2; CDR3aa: CASSFLAEAYNEQFF; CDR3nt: TGTGCCAGCAGCTTTCTAGCGGAGGCCTACAATGAGCAGTTCTTC
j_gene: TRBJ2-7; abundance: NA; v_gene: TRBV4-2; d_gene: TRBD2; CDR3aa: CASSQAGTSGRWGYEQYF; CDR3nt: TGTGCCAGCAGCCAGGCCGGGACTAGCGGGAGGTGGGGATACGAGCAGTACTTC
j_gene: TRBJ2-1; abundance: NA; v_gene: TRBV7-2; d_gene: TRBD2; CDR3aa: CASNPTSGGASLPEFF; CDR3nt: TGTGCCAGCAATCCCACTAGCGGGGGGGCCTCGCTTCCAGAGTTCTTC
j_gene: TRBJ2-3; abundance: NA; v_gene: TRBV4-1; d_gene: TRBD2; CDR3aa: CASSQDGSGRGDTQYF; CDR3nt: TGCGCCAGCAGCCAAGACGGTAGCGGGAGGGGGGATACGCAGTATTTT
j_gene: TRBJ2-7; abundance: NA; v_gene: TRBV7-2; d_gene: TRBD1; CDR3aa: CASSLGGQGYEQYF; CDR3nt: TGTGCCAGCAGCTTAGGGGGACAGGGTTACGAGCAGTACTTC